This TCR beta chain was captured by sequencing in a study of OX40 agonist ivuxolimab in advanced cancers. Here immunoSEQ multiplex PCR was the method, and the copy in TCRdb shows in-frame clones only, minus some. The data contain fewer than 60,000 clones, approximately 78% of them singletons. This CDR3 has 16 residues. Trimming stripped 2 bases from V and 7 bases from J, with 18 bases between. Germline V gene sequence: CDR1 MNHNS, CDR2 SASEGT. Regarding the study as a whole: Expanded clones were, on average, more numerous among CD8+ T cells than CD4+.

Remarks on this clone: Its antigen remains unidentified.

The clonotype originates from an adult with an advanced solid tumor such as melanoma, head and neck, liver or kidney cancer. The sequencing here drew on CD4+ or CD8+ T cells sorted from blood, taken in a trial of the OX40 agonist ivuxolimab. The chain links TRBV6-1 to TRBJ1-5; maybe TRBD1 (5 bases). Here the CDR3 reads CASSEIQWAGNQPQHF. The CDR3 DNA follows: TGTGCCAGCAGTGAAATACAGTGGGCAGGGAACCAGCCCCAGCATTTT.